This is a list of T cell receptor beta chains from one sample in a study of T cell repertoires in cytomegalovirus infection. TCRdb re-called the reads through MiXCR, storing one row per CDR3 protein. The sample contains 750,000 to 950,000 distinct CDR3 sequences, 25% to 30% of which appear only once. These receptors are not linked to any known antigen. This specimen consisted of cultured CD8+ T cells from PBMCs, obtained from culture after CMV antigen stimulation. All receptors come from a human donor in good health (CMV status not recorded). Some clones in this sample may be carry-over from other donors' samples. The CDR3 runs from the conserved cysteine through the conserved F or W. The D gene is left open where the match is weak. The size of a clone is reported for some rows only, either as once, few or many, or as a class for expanded clones.

j_call,d_call,clone_size,v_call,cdr3_nt,cdr3_aa
TRBJ2-5,-,-,TRBV5-1,TGCGCCAGCAACCGTCGGAGGGGGCAAGAGACCCAGTACTTC,CASNRRRGQETQYF
TRBJ1-5,TRBD1,few,TRBV2,TGTGCCAGCAGTGAACAGGGGGCCGGCAATCAGCCCCAGCATTTT,CASSEQGAGNQPQHF
TRBJ2-1,-,few,TRBV7-9,TGTGCCAGCAGCTTATTAGGGGGGAGACTAACCCAGAATGAGCAGTTCTTC,CASSLLGGRLTQNEQFF
TRBJ2-1,TRBD2,many,TRBV7-6,TGTGCCAGCAGCCAATTACTAGCGGAGGTCCCCATCCAGCAGTTCTTC,CASSQLLAEVPIQQFF
TRBJ2-7,TRBD2,many,TRBV7-8,TGTGCCAGCAGCTCACTACTAGCGGGGGGCCCTTCCTACGAGCAGTACTTC,CASSSLLAGGPSYEQYF
TRBJ1-3,-,-,TRBV6-2/TRBV6-3,TGTGCCAGCAGGGTCCTGACAGCTGGAAACACCATATATTTT,CASRVLTAGNTIYF
TRBJ2-3,-,few,TRBV12-3/TRBV12-4,TGTGCCAGCAGTTTCTACAGGGTCACAGATACGCAGTATTTT,CASSFYRVTDTQYF
TRBJ1-2,TRBD1,-,TRBV16,TGTGCCAGCAGCCAATCGAGGGACAGGGCTAGCTATGGCTACACCTTC,CASSQSRDRASYGYTF
TRBJ2-3,-,few,TRBV24-1,TGTGCCACCAGTGATTTGAGGGACCCAGATACGCAGTATTTT,CATSDLRDPDTQYF
TRBJ1-1,TRBD1,few,TRBV24-1,TGTGCCACCAGAGGGGCTGGAACAGGGGCCGGTGAAGCTTTCTTT,CATRGAGTGAGEAFF
TRBJ2-1,TRBD2,few,TRBV19,TGTGCCAGTAGTATAAGCGGGGGGGTGGATGAGCAGTTCTTC,CASSISGGVDEQFF
TRBJ1-5,-,-,TRBV7-6,TGTGCCAGCAGCTTAGCGGCAGGGACTAGCAATCAGCCCCAGCATTTT,CASSLAAGTSNQPQHF
TRBJ1-4,TRBD1,-,TRBV6-2/TRBV6-3,TGTGCCAGCAGTTACTCGTTCGGGACAGTTAATGAAAAACTGTTTTTT,CASSYSFGTVNEKLFF
TRBJ1-2,-,few,TRBV6-1,TGTGCCAGCAGCGAGATAAGGGGGTACTATGGCTACACCTTC,CASSEIRGYYGYTF
TRBJ2-1,TRBD2,-,TRBV4-3,TGCGCCAGCAGCCAGTCTCCCAGCGGGGATTCGCACAATGAGCAGTTCTTC,CASSQSPSGDSHNEQFF
TRBJ2-1,TRBD2,few,TRBV12-3/TRBV12-4,TGTGCCAGCAAGCTAGCGGGGGGCCTTTACAATGAGCAGTTCTTC,CASKLAGGLYNEQFF
TRBJ2-1,-,-,TRBV4-1,TGCGCCAGCAGCCAAGTCTCGCGTTCCTACAATGAGCAGTTCTTC,CASSQVSRSYNEQFF